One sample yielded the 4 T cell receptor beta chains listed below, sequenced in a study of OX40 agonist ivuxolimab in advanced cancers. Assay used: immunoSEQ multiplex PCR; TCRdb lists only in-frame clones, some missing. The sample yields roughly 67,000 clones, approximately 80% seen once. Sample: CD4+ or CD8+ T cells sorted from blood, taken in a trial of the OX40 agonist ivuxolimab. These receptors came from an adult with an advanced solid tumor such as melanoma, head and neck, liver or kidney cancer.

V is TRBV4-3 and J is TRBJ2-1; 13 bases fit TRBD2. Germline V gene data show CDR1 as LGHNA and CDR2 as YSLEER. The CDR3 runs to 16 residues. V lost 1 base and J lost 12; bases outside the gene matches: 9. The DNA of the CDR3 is TGCGCCAGCAGCCAAGCCCCCGGGACTAGCGGGAACTGGCAGTTCTTC. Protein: CASSQAPGTSGNWQFF.

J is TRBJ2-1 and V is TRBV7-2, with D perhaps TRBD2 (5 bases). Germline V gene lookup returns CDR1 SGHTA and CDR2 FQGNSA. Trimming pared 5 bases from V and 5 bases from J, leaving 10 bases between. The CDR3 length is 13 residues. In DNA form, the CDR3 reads TGTGCCAGCAGCGCAGACTATAACAATGAGCAGTTCTTC. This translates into CASSADYNNEQFF.

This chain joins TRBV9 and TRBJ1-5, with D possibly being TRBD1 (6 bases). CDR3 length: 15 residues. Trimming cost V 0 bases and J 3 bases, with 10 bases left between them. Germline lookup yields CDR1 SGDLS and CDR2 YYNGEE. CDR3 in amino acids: CASSVEWDNNQPQHF. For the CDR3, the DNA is TGTGCCAGCAGCGTAGAATGGGACAACAATCAGCCCCAGCATTTT.

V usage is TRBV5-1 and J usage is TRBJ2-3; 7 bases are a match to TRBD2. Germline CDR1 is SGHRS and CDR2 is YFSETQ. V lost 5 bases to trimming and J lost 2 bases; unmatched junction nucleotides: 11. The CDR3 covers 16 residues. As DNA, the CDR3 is TGCGCCAGCAGAGGCTCTAGCGGCTATCTCACAGATACGCAGTATTTT. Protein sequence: CASRGSSGYLTDTQYF.